These 16 T cell receptor beta chains were all obtained from the same sample, sequenced in a study of shared clonotypes between healthy human individuals. The protocol was immunoSEQ multiplex PCR, while the TCRdb copy is restricted to in-frame clones and leaves out a portion. The sample includes about 2.3 million clones, just over 90% of them seen just once. Sample: naive CD4+ T cells from PBMCs. Subset given: CD45RA+ positively selected. These TCRs come from a man aged 18 to 30 in good health. Some clones in this sample may be carry-over from other donors' samples.

In regard to this clone: Other DNA sequences within the sample encode an identical CDR3. The rearrangement uses TRBV9 and TRBJ2-4; D gene uncertain. This CDR3 spans 16 amino acids. V was cut by 1 base and J by 4 bases, with 15 bases left in between. The germline CDR1 and CDR2 sequences are SGDLS and YYNGEE. Here the CDR3 reads CASSVRPSAAKNIQYF. CDR3 nucleotide sequence: TGTGCCAGCAGCGTACGCCCCTCCGCGGCGAAAAACATTCAGTACTTC.

Note on this clone: The identical CDR3 is also encoded by other nucleotide sequences in the sample. The chain has TRBV6-1 and TRBJ1-1; D gene ambiguous. V was clipped by 2 bases and J by 1 base, with 8 bases between them. This CDR3 has 14 residues. The V gene's germline CDR1 is MNHNS and CDR2 SASEGT. This chain's CDR3 is CASSEIGRNTEAFF. CDR3 DNA sequence: TGTGCCAGCAGTGAAATAGGTAGGAACACTGAAGCTTTCTTT.

Points on this clone: One junction end disagrees with the germline gene, perhaps due to a read error. The rearrangement uses TRBV20-1 and TRBJ2-5; D ambiguous. The CDR3 totals 11 residues. Germline-derived CDR1 and CDR2 are DFQATT and SNEGSKA (reference sequence). The CDR3, as DNA: TGCAATGCTAGAGTGGGAGAGACCCAGTACTTC. It yields the protein CNARVGETQYF.

This chain uses TRBV4-2 with TRBJ1-3; D unclear. The ends were cut back, 0 bases at V and 2 bases at J, with 17 bases in the middle. Germline CDR1 is LGHNA and CDR2 is YNFKEQ. CDR3 length equals 18 residues. The DNA for the CDR3 is TGTGCCAGCAGCCAAGATGACTGGGGTGGAGTTGCTGGAAACACCATATATTTT. Translating it yields CASSQDDWGGVAGNTIYF.

V is TRBV4-3 and J is TRBJ1-5, with D uncertain. V lost 0 bases, J lost 5 bases, and 5 bases lay in between. The CDR3 runs to 13 residues. Looked up from germline, CDR1 is LGHNA and CDR2 is YSLEER. CDR3 residues: CASSQETYQPQHF. The CDR3 DNA is TGCGCCAGCAGCCAAGAGACGTATCAGCCCCAGCATTTT.

The table lists this clone with a count of one. The same CDR3 is also encoded by other DNA sequences in this sample. The chain uses TRBV28 and TRBJ1-2; tentative D call: TRBD1 (5 bases). CDR1 is MDHEN, CDR2 SYDVKM, per germline. This CDR3 has 13 amino acids. Trimming took off 5 bases at V and 4 bases at J, with 11 bases between the two ends. The CDR3 DNA is TGTGCCAGCAGTACTCAGGGTTTCTATGGCTACACCTTC. Translated, it gives CASSTQGFYGYTF.

CDR3 protein: CARDKVNEKLFF. For the CDR3, the DNA is TGTGCCAGAGACAAAGTTAATGAAAAACTGTTTTTT. V is TRBV21-1 and J is TRBJ1-4; the table's D call, TRBD1, was not checked against the DNA. TRBV21-1 is a recognized pseudogene. The CDR3 loop spans 12 amino acids.

The chain combines TRBV7-8 with TRBJ2-4; D might be TRBD1 or TRBD2, each matching 5 bases. Trimming took 1 base from V and 2 from J, leaving 9 bases between them. The CDR3 consists of 15 residues. Germline V gene sequence: CDR1 SGHVS, CDR2 FQNEAQ. Here the CDR3 reads CASSLGGVTKNIQYF. The CDR3 DNA sequence: TGTGCCAGCAGCTTAGGAGGGGTGACCAAAAACATTCAGTACTTC.

The J gene is TRBJ2-7, the V gene TRBV5-1; TRBD2 aligns across 8 bases. CDR3 length: 16 residues. Germline loops: CDR1 SGHRS, CDR2 YFSETQ. The V segment lost 2 bases and the J segment 2 bases; nucleotides outside the gene matches: 9. The CDR3 DNA follows: TGCGCCAGCAGCTTTTACGGGAGGGCTTCTACCTACGAGCAGTACTTC. It is translated as CASSFYGRASTYEQYF.

The CDR3 nucleotides read TGTGCCAGCAGTTTAGGCGGGACAGGGGACCGTGGCTACACCTTC. It encodes CASSLGGTGDRGYTF. This chain joins TRBV28 and TRBJ1-2; 10 positions match TRBD1. V lost 2 bases, J lost 7 bases, and 7 bases stayed unmatched. The CDR3 runs to 15 residues. Germline CDR1 is MDHEN and CDR2 is SYDVKM.

This clone was recorded only once. Different DNA sequences within this sample yield the same CDR3. The CDR3 sequence: CASSRRTGGSYEQYF. DNA for the CDR3: TGTGCCAGCAGCCGCCGGACAGGGGGCAGCTACGAGCAGTACTTC. V is TRBV7-2 and J is TRBJ2-7; TRBD1 agrees at 11 bases. Per germline, CDR1 SGHTA and CDR2 FQGNSA. The CDR3 has 15 amino acids. J gave up 3 bases and V 5 bases, and 6 bases lay outside the gene matches.

The chain couples TRBV28 to TRBJ2-7, with TRBD2 identical over 10 bases. Germline V gene data show CDR1 as MDHEN and CDR2 as SYDVKM. This CDR3 contains 15 residues. V lost 7 bases, J lost 3 bases, and 9 bases stayed unmatched. CDR3 sequence: CASTLGPSGSYEQYF. Here the CDR3 DNA reads TGTGCCAGCACCCTCGGGCCTAGCGGGAGCTACGAGCAGTACTTC.

This sequence joins TRBV11-3 and TRBJ2-3; 7 bases are shared with TRBD2. V shed 5 bases and J 5 bases; nucleotides not matched to a gene: 7. The germline V gene encodes CDR1 SGHNT and CDR2 YENEEA. The CDR3 sequence is 14 residues long. In DNA form, the CDR3 reads TGTGCCAGCAGCCCCGGCGGGAGCCGAGATACGCAGTATTTT. This encodes CASSPGGSRDTQYF.

This sequence joins TRBV18 and TRBJ1-1; 9 bases map to TRBD1. CDR3 length equals 17 residues. The J segment lost 11 bases and the V segment lost 1 base, leaving 17 bases of the junction unmatched. The germline V gene has CDR1 KGHSH and CDR2 LQKENI. This CDR3 is CASSPLGTGTTESPAFF. DNA for the CDR3: TGTGCCAGCTCACCACTTGGGACAGGGACAACCGAAAGTCCCGCTTTCTTT. Combining the CDR3 with reference TRBV18 and TRBJ1-1 gives the whole variable domain NAGVMQNPRHLVRRRGQEARLRCSPMKGHSHVYWYRQLPEEGLKFMVYLQKENIIDESGMPKERFSAEFPKEGPSILRIQQVVRGDSAAYFCASSPLGTGTTESPAFFGQGTRLTVV.

This chain joins TRBV6-6 and TRBJ2-7; D uncertain. CDR3 length: 12 amino acids. V was trimmed by 4 bases and J by 0 bases, leaving 4 bases between them. The germline gives CDR1 MNHNY, CDR2 SVGAGI (reference sequence). This CDR3 is CASSSHSYEQYF. The CDR3 coding sequence is TGTGCCAGCAGTTCCCACTCCTACGAGCAGTACTTC.

The chain couples TRBV4-1 to TRBJ1-2, with unresolved D. V was clipped by 3 bases and J by 3 bases, with 11 bases between them. Per the germline V gene, CDR1 is MGHRA and CDR2 is YSYEKL. The CDR3 runs 14 residues. This CDR3 reads CASSHPAYYYGYTF. As DNA, the CDR3 is TGCGCCAGCAGCCACCCGGCCTACTACTATGGCTACACCTTC.